The source of this T cell receptor (beta chain) is a study of glioma-infiltrating T cells after dendritic cell vaccination. The study, taken as a whole, reports: Complete blood and tumor specimen sets were limited to few patients.

On this clone itself: The target antigen is unknown.

All glioblastoma patients lacked an isocitrate dehydrogenase mutation. Produced via immunoSEQ multiplex PCR; TCRdb's table is partial and in-frame only. The data contain under 40,000 clones, 90% to 95% of them seen just once; the ten biggest clones take up under 2.5%. In germline, CDR1 is WNHNN, CDR2 SYGVQD (reference sequence). The CDR3 contains 15 residues. The V end was cut by 0 bases, the J end by 1 base, with 9 bases between. The sequence came from a human donor with glioblastoma. Sequences were derived from blood, sampled before dendritic cell vaccination. The gene calls are TRBV10-1 and TRBJ2-5; possible D gene TRBD2, 5 bases. The CDR3 DNA is TGCGCCAGCAGTGAGTCCGGGAATCTCCAAGAGACCCAGTACTTC. It specifies CASSESGNLQETQYF.